What follows is one T cell receptor (beta chain) and its context. This sample was included in a study of OX40 agonist ivuxolimab in advanced cancers. Study information: Those treated in dose escalation had hepatocellular carcinoma, melanoma, renal cell cancer or head and neck cancer.

This CDR3 has 15 amino acids. The V end was cut by 3 bases, the J end by 2 bases, with 13 bases between. Germline CDR1 MGHRA, CDR2 YSYEKL. Sequencing used immunoSEQ multiplex PCR; TCRdb keeps in-frame clones, though not all of them. The sample has 40,000 to 45,000 clones; under 90% are singletons. The TCR was taken from an adult with an advanced solid tumor such as melanoma, head and neck, liver or kidney cancer. Sample: CD4+ or CD8+ T cells sorted from blood, taken in a trial of the OX40 agonist ivuxolimab. The chain is built from TRBV4-1 and TRBJ1-2; D is perhaps TRBD1 (5 bases). This CDR3 reads CASSHQGRANYGYTF. The CDR3 DNA is TGCGCCAGCAGCCACCAGGGACGAGCAAACTATGGCTACACCTTC.